A selection of T cell receptor beta chains follows, all from one sample in a study of beta chain features in type 1 diabetes. The method was immunoSEQ multiplex PCR; TCRdb's version includes in-frame clones alone and lacks a portion of them. There are a few hundred thousand clones in the sample; about 11% occur only once, and less than 1.5% lies in the top ten. Sequenced sample: central memory CD4+ T cells from blood. Receptor source: a man aged 18 to 29 in good health. Each CDR3 is given with its conserved first and last residue. A D gene is named only where the DNA matches it firmly. Clone sizes are given selectively: once, few, many, or a class where the clone is expanded.

d_call	v_call	cdr3_length	clone_size	j_call	cdr3_aa	cdr3_nt
.	TRBV13	16	few	TRBJ2-6	CASSSLGPSGANVLTF	TGTGCCAGCAGCTCCCTCGGGCCCTCTGGGGCCAACGTCCTGACTTTC
.	TRBV29-1	15	.	TRBJ2-5	CSVIGGQDGTETQYF	TGCAGCGTTATTGGCGGTCAAGACGGAACAGAGACCCAGTACTTC
.	TRBV18	12	few	TRBJ2-7	CASSPTQDEQYF	TGTGCCAGCTCACCAACACAGGACGAGCAGTACTTC
.	TRBV29-1	12	many	TRBJ1-2	CSVDPGVGGYTF	TGCAGCGTTGATCCAGGAGTGGGTGGCTACACCTTC
.	TRBV20-1	11	few	TRBJ2-1	CSADTYNEQFF	TGCAGTGCCGACACATACAATGAGCAGTTCTTC
.	TRBV29-1	14	.	TRBJ2-1	CSGQLVLVVGEQFF	TGCAGCGGCCAACTAGTCCTCGTGGTGGGTGAGCAGTTCTTC
TRBD1	TRBV7-9	15	.	TRBJ2-3	CASSSGQGLTDTQYF	TGTGCCAGCAGCTCCGGACAGGGACTCACAGATACGCAGTATTTT
.	TRBV25-1	15	many	TRBJ1-4	CASSEGIRINEKLFF	TGTGCCAGCAGTGAAGGGATCCGGATTAATGAAAAACTGTTTTTT
.	TRBV18	15	.	TRBJ2-3	CASSREGGSTDTQYF	TGTGCCAGCTCACGTGAAGGGGGAAGCACAGATACGCAGTATTTT
.	TRBV5-4	19	few	TRBJ2-6	CASSLGLQGRFSGANVLTF	TGTGCCAGCAGCTTGGGATTGCAGGGCCGGTTCTCTGGGGCCAACGTCCTGACTTTC
.	TRBV29-1	11	few	TRBJ2-3	CSVEKTDTQYF	TGCAGCGTAGAAAAGACAGATACGCAGTATTTT
TRBD1	TRBV10-3	13	few	TRBJ2-1	CAIREGQGDEQFF	TGTGCCATCAGGGAGGGACAGGGGGATGAGCAGTTCTTC
TRBD2	TRBV2	19	.	TRBJ2-3	CASSSPSGLALSSTDTQYF	TGTGCCAGCAGTAGCCCTTCGGGACTAGCGTTAAGTAGCACAGATACGCAGTATTTT
TRBD2	TRBV7-2	17	.	TRBJ2-3	CASSLGLAPEGTDTQYF	TGTGCCAGCAGCTTAGGACTAGCCCCAGAGGGAACAGATACGCAGTATTTT
.	TRBV7-2	14	many	TRBJ2-2	CASSSPRSPGELFF	TGTGCCAGCAGCTCCCCACGCTCGCCCGGGGAGCTGTTTTTT
.	TRBV27	16	few	TRBJ2-3	CASSSYGAKSTDTQYF	TGTGCCAGCTCCTCTTACGGGGCGAAAAGCACAGATACGCAGTATTTT
TRBD1	TRBV19	16	.	TRBJ2-7	CASSIRGRGNSYEQYF	TGTGCCAGTAGTATCAGGGGGCGAGGAAACTCCTACGAGCAGTACTTC
.	TRBV21-1	16	many	TRBJ2-5	CASSKDARGNQETQYF	TGTGCCAGCAGCAAAGACGCCCGAGGGAACCAAGAGACCCAGTACTTC
.	TRBV30	13	few	TRBJ2-3	CAWSVAGTDTQYF	TGTGCCTGGAGTGTAGCTGGCACAGATACGCAGTATTTT
.	TRBV9	15	few	TRBJ1-2	CASSVAAGGSTGYTF	TGTGCCAGCAGCGTAGCTGCCGGGGGGAGTACTGGCTACACCTTC
TRBD2	TRBV28	14	.	TRBJ2-7	CASSFGSGRLAEYF	TGTGCCAGCAGTTTCGGTAGCGGGCGACTAGCGGAGTACTTC
.	TRBV30	16	.	TRBJ1-2	CAWSPGRRRTYYGYTF	TGTGCCTGGAGTCCAGGACGAAGAAGGACTTACTATGGCTACACCTTC
.	TRBV7-9	15	.	TRBJ2-1	CASSLAGTNAHEQFF	TGTGCCAGCAGCTTAGCGGGAACCAACGCCCATGAGCAGTTCTTC
.	TRBV15	15	few	TRBJ2-7	CATSRDHREMSEQYF	TGTGCCACCAGCAGAGATCACAGGGAAATGTCGGAGCAGTACTTC